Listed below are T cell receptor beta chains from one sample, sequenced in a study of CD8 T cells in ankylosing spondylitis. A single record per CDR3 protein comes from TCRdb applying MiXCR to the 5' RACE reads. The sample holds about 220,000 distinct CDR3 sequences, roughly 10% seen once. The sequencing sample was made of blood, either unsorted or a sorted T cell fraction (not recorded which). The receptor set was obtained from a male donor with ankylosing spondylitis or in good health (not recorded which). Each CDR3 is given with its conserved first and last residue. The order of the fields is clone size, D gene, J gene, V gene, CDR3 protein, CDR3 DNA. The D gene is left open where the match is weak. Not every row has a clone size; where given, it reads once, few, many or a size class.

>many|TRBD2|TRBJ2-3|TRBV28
CASSGPSGGTTDTQYF
TGTGCCAGCAGTGGGCCTAGCGGGGGGACTACAGATACGCAGTATTTT
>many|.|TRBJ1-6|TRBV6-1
CASSEATGSGGSPLHF
TGTGCCAGCAGTGAAGCGACCGGCAGCGGGGGTTCACCCCTCCACTTT
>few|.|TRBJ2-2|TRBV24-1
CATSDGDLPGELFF
TGTGCCACCAGTGATGGGGACTTGCCCGGGGAGCTGTTTTTT
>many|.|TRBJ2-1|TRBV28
CASSRKGNTYNEQFF
TGTGCCAGCAGTCGAAAGGGTAACACCTACAATGAGCAGTTCTTC
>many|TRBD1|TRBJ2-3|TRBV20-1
CSAQDRVLRDTQYF
TGCAGTGCTCAGGACAGGGTTCTCAGGGATACGCAGTATTTT
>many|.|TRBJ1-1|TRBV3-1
CASSQVARMNTEAFF
TGTGCCAGCAGCCAAGTTGCCAGAATGAACACTGAAGCTTTCTTT
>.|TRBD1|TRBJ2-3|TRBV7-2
CASSLDRGATDTQYF
TGTGCCAGCAGCTTAGACAGGGGGGCCACAGATACGCAGTATTTT
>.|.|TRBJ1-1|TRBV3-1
CASSLWSGMNTEAFF
TGTGCCAGCAGCCTTTGGTCGGGAATGAACACTGAAGCTTTCTTT
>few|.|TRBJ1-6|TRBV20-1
CSARLDISSNSPLHF
TGCAGTGCTAGGCTGGACATTTCATCTAATTCACCCCTCCACTTT
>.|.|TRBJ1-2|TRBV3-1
CASSPDGSYGYTF
TGTGCCAGCAGTCCCGACGGATCCTATGGCTACACCTTC
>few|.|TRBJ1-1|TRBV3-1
CASSQTSNTEAFF
TGTGCCAGCAGCCAAACCTCTAACACTGAAGCTTTCTTT
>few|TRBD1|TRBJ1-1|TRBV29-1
CSVPGQGGTEAFF
TGCAGCGTTCCGGGACAGGGGGGCACTGAAGCTTTCTTT
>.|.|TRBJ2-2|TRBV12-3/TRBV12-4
CACSHRPGENTGELFF
TGTGCCTGCAGTCATCGGCCAGGGGAGAACACCGGGGAGCTGTTTTTT
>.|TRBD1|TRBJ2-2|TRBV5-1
CATEGTGANTGELFF
TGCGCCACCGAGGGGACAGGGGCGAACACCGGGGAGCTGTTTTTT
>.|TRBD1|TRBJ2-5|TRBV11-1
CASSYNLNSGTVQETQYF
TGTGCCAGCAGCTACAATTTAAATTCCGGGACAGTTCAAGAGACCCAGTACTTC
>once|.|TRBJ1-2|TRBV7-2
CASSLDGVAYGYTF
TGTGCCAGCAGCTTAGACGGAGTGGCCTATGGCTACACCTTC
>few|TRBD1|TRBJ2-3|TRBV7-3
CASSADRDNTDTQYF
TGTGCCAGCAGCGCCGACAGGGATAACACAGATACGCAGTATTTT
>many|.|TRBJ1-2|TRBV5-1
CASSIGTATNYGYTF
TGCGCCAGCAGCATTGGGACGGCCACTAACTATGGCTACACCTTC